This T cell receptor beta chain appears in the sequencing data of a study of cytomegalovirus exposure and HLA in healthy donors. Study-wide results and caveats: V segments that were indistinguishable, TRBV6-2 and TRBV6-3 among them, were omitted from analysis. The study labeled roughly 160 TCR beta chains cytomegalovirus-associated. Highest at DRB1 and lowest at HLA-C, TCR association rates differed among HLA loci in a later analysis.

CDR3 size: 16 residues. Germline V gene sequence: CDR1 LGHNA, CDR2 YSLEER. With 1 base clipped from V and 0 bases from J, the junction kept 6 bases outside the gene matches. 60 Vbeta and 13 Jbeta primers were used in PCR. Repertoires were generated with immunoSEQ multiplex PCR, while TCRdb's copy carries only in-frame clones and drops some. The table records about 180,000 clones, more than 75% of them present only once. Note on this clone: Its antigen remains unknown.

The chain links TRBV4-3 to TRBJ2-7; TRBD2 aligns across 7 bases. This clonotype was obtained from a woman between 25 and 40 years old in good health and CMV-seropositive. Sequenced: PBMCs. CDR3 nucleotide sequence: TGCGCCAGCAGCCAAGGGCCTAGCGGCGTCTCCTACGAGCAGTACTTC. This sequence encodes CASSQGPSGVSYEQYF.